This TCR beta chain was identified in a study of blood T cell repertoires in COVID-19. Study in general: Sources were T cells, B-cell-depleted T cells, or PBMCs; the material itself was cDNA or gDNA.

Deletions cut 4 bases from V and 3 bases from J, with 20 bases between. The CDR3 runs to 17 residues. In germline, CDR1 is SGHRS, CDR2 YFSETQ. This table comes from immunoSEQ multiplex PCR, and its TCRdb copy is limited to in-frame clones, with some not included. The sample lists 140,000 to 150,000 clones, about 82% seen once, with approximately 2.7% in the top ten. V is TRBV5-1 and J is TRBJ2-4; TRBD1 is a possible D gene (6 bases). Sequencing was carried out using peripheral blood. This TCR was sampled from a woman in her forties with active or convalescent COVID-19. The CDR3 reads CASSRRPAGAVKNIQYF. The CDR3 nucleotides read TGCGCCAGCAGCCGGCGCCCGGCAGGGGCCGTCAAAAACATTCAGTACTTC.